The present TCR beta chain was sequenced within a study of blood T cell repertoires in COVID-19 (TCRdb year 2020). About the investigation overall: The collaborator samples originated in the United States, Italy and Spain and spanned the acute and convalescent phases of COVID-19. Where available, HLA class I and class II types were obtained from metadata supplied by the sample provider rather than from assay-based typing. A freely available public database, intended as a resource for researchers studying the immune response to SARS-CoV-2, is where the repertoires were released. The material from the prospective study consisted of cDNA or gDNA derived from T cells, B-cell-depleted T cells, or PBMCs. The sample metadata nearly always contained a de-identified subject ID, COVID-19 status, age in years and sex. The samples were drawn from two sources: the first 160 participants of the ongoing ImmuneRACE study, and over 1,000 subjects contributed by 6 global collaborators. Subjects who had been exposed to COVID-19, were actively infected with it, or had recovered from it provided the deeply sampled blood TCRbeta repertoires that made up the dataset. Beyond this particular receptor, the publication reports: The quantity of clinical and demographic metadata differed by source and by participant and was supplied without curation.

Reading from cysteine to phenylalanine, the CDR3 counts 12 amino acids. The CDR3 DNA has 36 bases and is translated from base 1. The germline V gene (reference sequence) provides CDR1 GTSNPN and CDR2 SVGIG. The trim is 4 bases for V and 7 bases for J, with a gap of 13 bases between the germline ends. TCRbeta CDR3 regions were amplified from genomic DNA using the immunoSEQ Assay, a bias-controlled multiplex PCR. As for the authors' bioinformatics: The number of nucleated cells in each sample was estimated from the amplification of reference gene primers within the assay. Sequence reads were collapsed and filtered to measure the absolute abundance of every unique TCRbeta CDR3 rearrangement. For each sample, productive Simpson clonality was calculated as the square root of Simpson's diversity index across productive rearrangements. Sourced from immuneACCESS, this table was stored by TCRdb with only in-frame sequences that have V and J called. A share of the clones is absent; for the studies checked, an unresolved V gene accounts for under half, and the remainder has no known explanation. D and trimming were read from the DNA, whereas the V and J calls and clone size are those reported in that table. The sample table contains about 2,300 clones; only one count was recorded for about nine tenths of them. Roughly a sixth of the sample comes from the top ten.

Each collaborating institution followed its own protocols to collect whole blood in K2EDTA tubes. For TCRbeta analysis, collaborators shipped samples as frozen whole blood, isolated PBMCs, or DNA extracted from either of those sample types. A single count supports this clone. No antigen is known for it. No much larger clonotype is one base removed from it; base qualities were not supplied. The chain links TRBV30 with TRBJ1-1, with TRBD1 perhaps the D gene, on 6 matching bases. Source material: peripheral blood. The origin of this receptor is a man between 70 and 80 years old with active COVID-19. CDR3 loop: CAWKYDRIEAFF. Here is the DNA: TGTGCCTGGAAGTACGACAGGATTGAAGCTTTCTTT.